This TCR beta chain came from a study of T cell changes during pregnancy in multiple sclerosis. The CDR3 extends over 15 amino acids. Losses at the gene ends were 0 bases for V and 11 bases for J; bases not matched to a gene: 12. Germline V gene data show CDR1 as LNHNV and CDR2 as YYDKDF (reference sequence). Produced via immunoSEQ multiplex PCR; TCRdb's table is partial and in-frame only. Seen here are under 110,000 clones, about 90% observed once, and the top ten hold 1.5% to 2%. The sequence was obtained from a female donor with multiple sclerosis, enrolled in a pregnancy study. The source was peripheral blood, collected before pregnancy. The gene calls are TRBV15 and TRBJ1-2; 7 bases fit TRBD1. CDR3 sequence reads: CATSRETGTMEGYTF. DNA for the CDR3: TGTGCCACCAGCAGAGAGACAGGGACAATGGAAGGTTACACCTTC.